This is a list of T cell receptor beta chains from one sample in a study of blood T cell repertoires in COVID-19. The repertoire was sequenced with immunoSEQ multiplex PCR; TCRdb's copy has only in-frame clones and lacks some. The sample lists about 130,000 clones, around 85% occurring once. Sequencing was done on a sample of peripheral blood. These receptors all come from a human donor in a cohort sampled during active COVID-19. Both conserved end residues are part of each CDR3. The D gene is left open where the match is weak. Clone size, where shown, is once, few, many, or a class for clones that have expanded.

CDR3 DNA	CDR3 protein	D gene	V gene	J gene	clone size
TGTGCCATCAGTGACTCAGGGGACACTGAAGCTTTCTTT	CAISDSGDTEAFF	NA	TRBV10-3	TRBJ1-1	NA
TGTGCCAGCAGTTCCCATCGACAGGGTGCCTACGAGCAGTACTTC	CASSSHRQGAYEQYF	TRBD1	TRBV6-2/TRBV6-3	TRBJ2-7	NA
TGCGCCAGCAGCCAAGATCGCCTCAGGACCGGGGAGCTGTTTTTT	CASSQDRLRTGELFF	NA	TRBV4-1	TRBJ2-2	NA
TGTGCCTGGAGCGGACTAGCGGGGGGGATAGGTGAGCAGTTCTTC	CAWSGLAGGIGEQFF	TRBD2	TRBV30	TRBJ2-1	once
TGCGCCAGCAGCTTTGATTCGGGGGTCCCTCGAACAGATACGCAGTATTTT	CASSFDSGVPRTDTQYF	NA	TRBV5-1	TRBJ2-3	NA
TGTGCCAGCAGCAGAAACCCGGGACAGCTAGGTTACGAGCAGTACTTC	CASSRNPGQLGYEQYF	TRBD1	TRBV11-1	TRBJ2-7	few
TGTGCCAGCAGCCCCATCCCGGGACTAGTCTACAATGAGCAGTTCTTC	CASSPIPGLVYNEQFF	TRBD2	TRBV7-9	TRBJ2-1	NA
TGTGCCAGCAGCCGGGACAGGGCGCAGGGCACTGAAGCTTTCTTT	CASSRDRAQGTEAFF	TRBD1	TRBV6-5	TRBJ1-1	NA
TGCGCCAGCAGCCAAGCTCTGTGGAGAGAGACCCAGTACTTC	CASSQALWRETQYF	NA	TRBV4-3	TRBJ2-5	NA
TGTGCCAGCAGCTTTTACAGGTCGGGAGGGATTAGCAATCAGCCCCAGCATTTT	CASSFYRSGGISNQPQHF	NA	TRBV5-6	TRBJ1-5	once
TGTGCCTGGAGCCCAGGGTTTGCTAATGAAAAACTGTTTTTT	CAWSPGFANEKLFF	NA	TRBV30	TRBJ1-4	NA
TGTGCCAGCAGCTCCCGGGCGGGACAGCTATTCACAGATACGCAGTATTTT	CASSSRAGQLFTDTQYF	NA	TRBV7-9	TRBJ2-3	NA
TGTGCCAGCAGCTTAACAGGAGGGGTCGCCTACACCTTC	CASSLTGGVAYTF	NA	TRBV7-3	TRBJ1-2	NA
TGTGCCAGCAGCTTGGAGGGGGACCTAATCTCTGGAAACACCATATATTTT	CASSLEGDLISGNTIYF	NA	TRBV5-6	TRBJ1-3	NA
TGTGCCAGCAGCTTAATCCCAGGGAATAATTCACCCCTCCACTTT	CASSLIPGNNSPLHF	NA	TRBV7-2	TRBJ1-6	NA
TGTGCCAGCACTACTAGCGGGGGAGGATACGAGCAGTACTTC	CASTTSGGGYEQYF	TRBD2	TRBV6-5	TRBJ2-7	NA
TGTGCCAGCAGCTTGGTCGGGGGACCCAACTATGGCTACACCTTC	CASSLVGGPNYGYTF	NA	TRBV5-5	TRBJ1-2	NA
TGTGCCAGCAGCGAGCCGGGACAGGGAATTTTAGAGACCCAGTACTTC	CASSEPGQGILETQYF	TRBD1	TRBV5-6	TRBJ2-5	NA
TGTGCCAGCAGTTCCCCCACGGGGTTCGGCTACACCTTC	CASSSPTGFGYTF	NA	TRBV12-3/TRBV12-4	TRBJ1-2	NA
TGTGCCAGCAGCGTGGCTGAGGGGACAGACTATGGCTACACCTTC	CASSVAEGTDYGYTF	TRBD1	TRBV9	TRBJ1-2	NA
TGTGCCAGCAGCGTGGGAGGATCCGGATTCACAGATACGCAGTATTTT	CASSVGGSGFTDTQYF	NA	TRBV9	TRBJ2-3	NA
TGTGCCAGCAGCCAAAATCCGGGACAGGGCGAAAAACTGTTTTTT	CASSQNPGQGEKLFF	TRBD1	TRBV14	TRBJ1-4	NA
TGTGCCAGCAGCCCAGGACAGGTAAACACTGAAGCTTTCTTT	CASSPGQVNTEAFF	TRBD1	TRBV14	TRBJ1-1	NA
TGTGCCCGCAGTTACGGGGGCCTGTACGAGCAGTACTTC	CARSYGGLYEQYF	NA	TRBV6-5	TRBJ2-7	NA
TGTGCCAGTAGTATCGGGACTAGCGGCTACGGCTCTGGGGCCAACGTCCTGACTTTC	CASSIGTSGYGSGANVLTF	TRBD2	TRBV19	TRBJ2-6	few
TGCGCCAGCAGCCAGAACGAGGGCTTTACTGAAGCTTTCTTT	CASSQNEGFTEAFF	NA	TRBV4-3	TRBJ1-1	few
TGTGCCAGCAGTAGACAGGGCGCAGCTTTCTTT	CASSRQGAAFF	TRBD1	TRBV6-5	TRBJ1-1	NA
TGTGCCAGCAGCCAGGACAGGACATTC	CASSQDRTF	TRBD1	TRBV14	TRBJ2-7	NA
TGTGCCAGTAAATACCGGGACAGCGTTTACGAGCAGTACTTC	CASKYRDSVYEQYF	TRBD1	TRBV27	TRBJ2-7	NA
TGTGCCAGCAGCACGGGGAGTAGCAATCAGCCCCAGCATTTT	CASSTGSSNQPQHF	NA	TRBV7-8	TRBJ1-5	few
TGTGCCTGGAGTGTCCGTCGGGGAACGCAAGAGACCCAGTACTTC	CAWSVRRGTQETQYF	NA	TRBV30	TRBJ2-5	NA
TGCAGCGCTCAGGAGGGCCTAACAGATACGCAGTATTTT	CSAQEGLTDTQYF	NA	TRBV29-1	TRBJ2-3	NA
TGTGCCAGTAGTATATCCCGGGACAGCCGGGGCTACACCTTC	CASSISRDSRGYTF	TRBD1	TRBV19	TRBJ1-2	once
TGTGCCAGCAGCCAAAGGTTGAGGTCACCCCTCCACTTT	CASSQRLRSPLHF	NA	TRBV11-2	TRBJ1-6	NA
TGTGCCAGCAGACAGGCGCAAATTGGAAACACCATATATTTT	CASRQAQIGNTIYF	NA	TRBV7-9	TRBJ1-3	NA
TGTGCCAGCAGCGTAGAGACAGGGGTAAGCGAGCAGTACTTC	CASSVETGVSEQYF	TRBD1	TRBV9	TRBJ2-7	NA
TGTGCCAGCAGCTTAGCGCCGACAGCGAACTATGGCTACACCTTC	CASSLAPTANYGYTF	NA	TRBV7-2	TRBJ1-2	once
TGTGCCAGCAGCCAAGGGACAGGGAGATCTAACTATGGCTACACCTTC	CASSQGTGRSNYGYTF	TRBD1	TRBV3-1/TRBV3-2	TRBJ1-2	NA
TGTGCCAGCAGTGGCCCTATCCTCTACAATGAGCAGTTCTTC	CASSGPILYNEQFF	NA	TRBV25-1	TRBJ2-1	NA
TGTGCCTGGAGCAAGCCCCAGGGACTAGCGGGGGTCGGAGAGCAGTTCTTC	CAWSKPQGLAGVGEQFF	TRBD2	TRBV30	TRBJ2-1	NA
TGTGCCAGCCAGAACCCGGGAATGGGTGGCTACACCTTC	CASQNPGMGGYTF	NA	TRBV9	TRBJ1-2	NA
TGTGCCAGTAGTGGAACCGGGACAGGGTTGCAGTACTTC	CASSGTGTGLQYF	TRBD1	TRBV19	TRBJ2-7	NA
TGTGCCACCCGGGGGAGTTTCGCTGAAGCTTTCTTT	CATRGSFAEAFF	NA	TRBV15	TRBJ1-1	few
TGCGCCAGCACCCCATCGGGGCGGGGGCAAGAGACCCAGTACTTC	CASTPSGRGQETQYF	TRBD2	TRBV5-1	TRBJ2-5	NA
TGTGCCAGCAGCTTCCGGGACAGGGACACTGAAGCTTTCTTT	CASSFRDRDTEAFF	TRBD1	TRBV5-4	TRBJ1-1	NA
TGTGCCAGCAGCTCACGGGCGGGGGTCCACAATGAGCAGTTCTTC	CASSSRAGVHNEQFF	TRBD2	TRBV7-6	TRBJ2-1	NA
TGTGCCAGCAGCCCCGACAGGGGCCGAGAGACCCAGTACTTC	CASSPDRGRETQYF	TRBD1	TRBV7-2	TRBJ2-5	NA
TGCGCCAGCAGCGGGTACCGGGGAGGCACTGAAGCTTTCTTT	CASSGYRGGTEAFF	NA	TRBV5-1	TRBJ1-1	once
TGTGCCAGCAGCAGGGACTTCCGAGGCTACACCTTC	CASSRDFRGYTF	NA	TRBV2	TRBJ1-2	NA
TGTGCCAGCAGCTTGGAGGACAGGAATCAGCCCCAGCATTTT	CASSLEDRNQPQHF	TRBD1	TRBV7-8	TRBJ1-5	NA
TGTGCCAGTAGCGGAGTGTTTTGGGGCTACACCTTC	CASSGVFWGYTF	NA	TRBV19	TRBJ1-2	few
TGTGCCAGCCGCTACCCTAGCGGCCGGATCACCGGGGAGCTGTTTTTT	CASRYPSGRITGELFF	TRBD2	TRBV11-3	TRBJ2-2	NA
TGTGCCAGCAGCCTGGGGGGGCTCGGCACAGATACGCAGTATTTT	CASSLGGLGTDTQYF	NA	TRBV5-6	TRBJ2-3	once
TGTGCCAGCAGCTTGGGGCCCGGACAGAAGGGGGGGGACACTGAAGCTTTCTTT	CASSLGPGQKGGDTEAFF	NA	TRBV5-4	TRBJ1-1	NA
TGTGCCAGCAGCCAAGAGGGACTAGGGGGGAATGAGCAGTTCTTC	CASSQEGLGGNEQFF	TRBD2	TRBV4-2	TRBJ2-1	NA
TGTGCCTGGAGCTCACAGGGGGGTACCGGGGAGCTGTTTTTT	CAWSSQGGTGELFF	TRBD1	TRBV30	TRBJ2-2	NA
TGTGCCAGCAGCGTAGCTTTTGGACTGAGCACAGATACGCAGTATTTT	CASSVAFGLSTDTQYF	NA	TRBV9	TRBJ2-3	NA
TGTGCCAGCAGTGATGGCAGGGGGCTTGGAAACACCATATATTTT	CASSDGRGLGNTIYF	TRBD1	TRBV6-1	TRBJ1-3	NA
TGTGCCAGCAGTTGGGACAGGCTTCAGCCCCAGCATTTT	CASSWDRLQPQHF	TRBD1	TRBV6-5	TRBJ1-5	NA